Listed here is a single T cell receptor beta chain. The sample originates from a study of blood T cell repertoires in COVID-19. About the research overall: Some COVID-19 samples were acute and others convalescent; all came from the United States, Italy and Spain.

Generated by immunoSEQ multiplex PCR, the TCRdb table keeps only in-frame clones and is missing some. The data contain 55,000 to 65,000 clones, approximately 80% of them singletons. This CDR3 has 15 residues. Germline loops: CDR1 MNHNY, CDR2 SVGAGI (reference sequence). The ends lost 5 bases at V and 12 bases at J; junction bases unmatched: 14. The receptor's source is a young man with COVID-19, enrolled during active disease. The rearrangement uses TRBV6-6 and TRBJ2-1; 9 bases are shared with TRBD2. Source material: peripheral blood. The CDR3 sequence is CASSPGTSRRDGQFF. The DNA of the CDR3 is TGTGCCAGCAGTCCCGGGACTAGCAGAAGAGATGGGCAGTTCTTC.